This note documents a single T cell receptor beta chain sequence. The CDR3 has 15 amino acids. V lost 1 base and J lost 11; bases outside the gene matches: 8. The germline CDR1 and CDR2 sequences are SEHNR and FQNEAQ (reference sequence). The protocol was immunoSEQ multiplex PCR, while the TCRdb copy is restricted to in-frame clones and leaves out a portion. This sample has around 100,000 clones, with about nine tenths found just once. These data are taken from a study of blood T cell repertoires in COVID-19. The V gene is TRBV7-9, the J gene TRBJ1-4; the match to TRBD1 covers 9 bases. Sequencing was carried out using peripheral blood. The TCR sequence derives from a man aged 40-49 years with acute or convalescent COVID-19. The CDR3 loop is CASSLVRTGGEKLFF. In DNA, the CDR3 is TGTGCCAGCAGCTTAGTGCGTACAGGGGGCGAGAAACTGTTTTTT.